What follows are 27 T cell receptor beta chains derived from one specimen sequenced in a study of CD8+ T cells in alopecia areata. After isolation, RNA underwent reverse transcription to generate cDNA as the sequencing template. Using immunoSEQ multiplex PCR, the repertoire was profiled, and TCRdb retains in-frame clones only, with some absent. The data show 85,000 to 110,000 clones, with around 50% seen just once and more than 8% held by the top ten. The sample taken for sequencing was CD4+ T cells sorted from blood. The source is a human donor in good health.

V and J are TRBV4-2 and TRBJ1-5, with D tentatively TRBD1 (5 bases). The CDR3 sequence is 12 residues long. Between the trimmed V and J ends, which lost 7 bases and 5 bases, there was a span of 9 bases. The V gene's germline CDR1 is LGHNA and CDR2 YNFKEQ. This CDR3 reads CASNGGDQPQHF. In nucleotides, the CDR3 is TGTGCCAGCAACGGGGGTGATCAGCCCCAGCATTTT.

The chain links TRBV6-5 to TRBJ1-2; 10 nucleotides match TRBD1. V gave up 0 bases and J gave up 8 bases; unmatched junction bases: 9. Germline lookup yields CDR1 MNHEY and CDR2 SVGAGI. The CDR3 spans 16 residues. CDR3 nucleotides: TGTGCCAGCAGTTACTCTTCATCGGACAGGGGGGGAGGCTACACCTTC. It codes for CASSYSSSDRGGGYTF.

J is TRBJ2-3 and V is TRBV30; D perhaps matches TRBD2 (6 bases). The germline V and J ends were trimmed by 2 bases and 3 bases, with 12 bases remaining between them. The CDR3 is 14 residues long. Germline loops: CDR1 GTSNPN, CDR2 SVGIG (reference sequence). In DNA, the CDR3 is TGTGCCTGGAGTCAGGGAGGAGGGACAGATACGCAGTATTTT. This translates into CAWSQGGGTDTQYF.

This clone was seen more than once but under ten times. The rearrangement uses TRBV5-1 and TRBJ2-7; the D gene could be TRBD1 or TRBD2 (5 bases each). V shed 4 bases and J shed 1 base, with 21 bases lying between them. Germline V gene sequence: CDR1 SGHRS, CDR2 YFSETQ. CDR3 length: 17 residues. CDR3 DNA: TGCGCCAGCAGCATCCCTGGGACGGGGCAATGGTCCTACGAGCAGTACTTC. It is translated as CASSIPGTGQWSYEQYF.

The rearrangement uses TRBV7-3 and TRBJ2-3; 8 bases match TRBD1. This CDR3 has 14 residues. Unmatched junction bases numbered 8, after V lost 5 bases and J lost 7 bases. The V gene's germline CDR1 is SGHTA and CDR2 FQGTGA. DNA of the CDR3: TGTGCCAGCAGCCCTTGGACAGGGCGGAATACGCAGTATTTT. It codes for CASSPWTGRNTQYF.

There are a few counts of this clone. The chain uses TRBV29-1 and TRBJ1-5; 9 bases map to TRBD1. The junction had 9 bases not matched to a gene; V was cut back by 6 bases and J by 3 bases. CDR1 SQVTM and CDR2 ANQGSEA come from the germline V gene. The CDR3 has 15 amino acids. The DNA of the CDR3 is TGCAGCGTAACCTCCGGGACAGGGAACAATCAGCCCCAGCATTTT. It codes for CSVTSGTGNNQPQHF.

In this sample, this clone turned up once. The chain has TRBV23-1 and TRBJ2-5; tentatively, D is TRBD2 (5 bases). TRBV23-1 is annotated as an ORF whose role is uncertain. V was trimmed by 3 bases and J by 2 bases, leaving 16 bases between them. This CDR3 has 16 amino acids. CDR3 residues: CASSHSGLESQETQYF. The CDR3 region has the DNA TGCGCCAGCAGTCACTCCGGACTGGAATCACAAGAGACCCAGTACTTC.

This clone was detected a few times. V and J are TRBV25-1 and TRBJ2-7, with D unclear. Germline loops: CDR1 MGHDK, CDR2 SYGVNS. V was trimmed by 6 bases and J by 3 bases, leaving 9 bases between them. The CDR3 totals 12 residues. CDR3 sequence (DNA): TGTGCCAGCAGCAACAGAGACTACGAGCAGTACTTC. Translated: CASSNRDYEQYF.

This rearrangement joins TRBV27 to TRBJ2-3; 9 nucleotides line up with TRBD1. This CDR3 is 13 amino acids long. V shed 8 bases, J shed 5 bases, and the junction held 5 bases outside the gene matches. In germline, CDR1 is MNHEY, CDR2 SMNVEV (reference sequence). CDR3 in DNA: TGTGCCAGCTCGGACAGGGGTCGAGATACGCAGTATTTT. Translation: CASSDRGRDTQYF.

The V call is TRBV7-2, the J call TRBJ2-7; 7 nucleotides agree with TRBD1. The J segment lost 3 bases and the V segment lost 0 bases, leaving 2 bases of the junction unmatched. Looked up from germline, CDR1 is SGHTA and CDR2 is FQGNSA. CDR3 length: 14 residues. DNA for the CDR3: TGTGCCAGCAGCTTAGCGGCAGGGGGCTACGAGCAGTACTTC. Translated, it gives CASSLAAGGYEQYF.

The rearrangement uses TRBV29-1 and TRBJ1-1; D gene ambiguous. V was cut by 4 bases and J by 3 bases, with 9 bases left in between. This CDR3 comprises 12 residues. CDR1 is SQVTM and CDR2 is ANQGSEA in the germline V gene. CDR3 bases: TGCAGCGTTGTCCCGCTAGACACTGAAGCTTTCTTT. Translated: CSVVPLDTEAFF.

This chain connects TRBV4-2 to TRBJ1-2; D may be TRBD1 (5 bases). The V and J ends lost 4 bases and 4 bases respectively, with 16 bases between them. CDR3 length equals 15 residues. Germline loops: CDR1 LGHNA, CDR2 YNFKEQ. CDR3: CASSPPDIPSYGYTF. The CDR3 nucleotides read TGTGCCAGCAGCCCTCCGGACATCCCAAGCTATGGCTACACCTTC.

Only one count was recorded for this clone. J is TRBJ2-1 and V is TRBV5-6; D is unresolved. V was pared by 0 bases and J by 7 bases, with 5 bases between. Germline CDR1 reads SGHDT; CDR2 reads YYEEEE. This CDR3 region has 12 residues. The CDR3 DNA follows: TGTGCCAGCAGCTTGGTAGCTAATGAGCAGTTCTTC. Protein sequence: CASSLVANEQFF.

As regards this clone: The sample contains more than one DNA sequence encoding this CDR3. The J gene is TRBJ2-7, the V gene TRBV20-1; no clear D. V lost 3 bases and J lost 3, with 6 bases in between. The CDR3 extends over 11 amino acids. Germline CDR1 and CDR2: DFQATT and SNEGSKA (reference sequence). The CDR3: CSASPGYEQYF. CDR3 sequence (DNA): TGCAGTGCTAGCCCCGGCTACGAGCAGTACTTC.

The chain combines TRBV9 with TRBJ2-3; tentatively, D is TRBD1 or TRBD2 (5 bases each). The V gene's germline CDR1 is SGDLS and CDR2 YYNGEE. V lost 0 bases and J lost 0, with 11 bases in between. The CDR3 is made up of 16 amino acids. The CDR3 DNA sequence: TGTGCCAGCAGCGTAGATACGGGGCGAAGCACAGATACGCAGTATTTT. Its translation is CASSVDTGRSTDTQYF.

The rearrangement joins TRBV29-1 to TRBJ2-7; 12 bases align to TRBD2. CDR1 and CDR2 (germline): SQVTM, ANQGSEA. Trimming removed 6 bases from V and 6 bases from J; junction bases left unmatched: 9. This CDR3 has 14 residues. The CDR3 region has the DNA TGCAGCGTGGGGCCTAGCGGGGGGGCTGGCGAGCAGTACTTC. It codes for CSVGPSGGAGEQYF.

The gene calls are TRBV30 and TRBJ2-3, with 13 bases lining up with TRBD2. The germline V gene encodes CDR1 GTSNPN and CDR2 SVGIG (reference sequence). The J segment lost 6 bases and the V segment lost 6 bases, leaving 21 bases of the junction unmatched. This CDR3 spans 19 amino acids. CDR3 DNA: TGTGCCTGTGCCTGGACTAGCGGGGGCCGAGCGGCCATAAAGGATACGCAGTATTTT. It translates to CACAWTSGGRAAIKDTQYF.

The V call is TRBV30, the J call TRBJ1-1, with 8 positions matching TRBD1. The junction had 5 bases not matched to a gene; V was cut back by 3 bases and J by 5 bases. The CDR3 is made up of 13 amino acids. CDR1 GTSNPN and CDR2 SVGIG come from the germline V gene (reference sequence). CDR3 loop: CAWSRTGRTEAFF. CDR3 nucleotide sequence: TGTGCCTGGAGCCGGACAGGGAGGACTGAAGCTTTCTTT.

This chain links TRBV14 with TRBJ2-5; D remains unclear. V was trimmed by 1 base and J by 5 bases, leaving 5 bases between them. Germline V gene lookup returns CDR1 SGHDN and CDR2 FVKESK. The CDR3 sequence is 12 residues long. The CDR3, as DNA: TGTGCCAGCAGCCAAGCGGACGAGACCCAGTACTTC. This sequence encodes CASSQADETQYF.

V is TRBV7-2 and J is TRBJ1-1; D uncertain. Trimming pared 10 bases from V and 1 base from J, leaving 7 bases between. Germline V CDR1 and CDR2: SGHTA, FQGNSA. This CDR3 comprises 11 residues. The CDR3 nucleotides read TGTGCCAATGGGAAGAACACTGAAGCTTTCTTT. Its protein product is CANGKNTEAFF.

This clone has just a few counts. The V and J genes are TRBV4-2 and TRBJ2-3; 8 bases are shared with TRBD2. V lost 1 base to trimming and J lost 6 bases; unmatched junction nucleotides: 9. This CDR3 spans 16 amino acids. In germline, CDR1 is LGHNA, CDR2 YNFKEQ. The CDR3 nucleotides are TGTGCCAGCAGCCAAGGACGGGGACTAGGGGCGGATACGCAGTATTTT. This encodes CASSQGRGLGADTQYF.

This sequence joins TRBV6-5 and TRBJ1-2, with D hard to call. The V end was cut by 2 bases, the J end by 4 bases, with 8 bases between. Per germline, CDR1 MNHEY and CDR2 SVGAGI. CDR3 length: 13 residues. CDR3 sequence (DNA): TGTGCCAGCAGTTACACCAGAGCCTATGGCTACACCTTC. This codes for CASSYTRAYGYTF.

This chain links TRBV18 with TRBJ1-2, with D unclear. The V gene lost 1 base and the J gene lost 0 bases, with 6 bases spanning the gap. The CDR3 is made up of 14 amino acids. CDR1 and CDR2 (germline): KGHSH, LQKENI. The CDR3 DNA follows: TGTGCCAGCTCACCACAGGGAGCTAACTATGGCTACACCTTC. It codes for CASSPQGANYGYTF.

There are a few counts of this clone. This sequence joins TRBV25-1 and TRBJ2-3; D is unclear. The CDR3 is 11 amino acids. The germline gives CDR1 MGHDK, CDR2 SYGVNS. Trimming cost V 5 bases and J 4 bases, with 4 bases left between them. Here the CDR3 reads CASSLSDTQYF. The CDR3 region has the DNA TGTGCCAGCAGTTTGTCAGATACGCAGTATTTT. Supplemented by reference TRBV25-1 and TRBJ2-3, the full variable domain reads EADIYQTPRYLVIGTGKKITLECSQTMGHDKMYWYQQDPGMELHLIHYSYGVNSTEKGDLSSESTVSRIRTEHFPLTLESARPSHTSQYLCASSLSDTQYFGPGTRLTVL.

Here the CDR3 reads CSVEVLEGADTQYF. The DNA for the CDR3 is TGCAGCGTTGAGGTACTGGAGGGCGCAGATACGCAGTATTTT. The chain combines TRBV29-1 with TRBJ2-3; TRBD2 is a possible D gene (6 bases). CDR1 is SQVTM, CDR2 ANQGSEA, per germline. V dropped 3 bases and J dropped 4 bases, with 14 bases sitting between them. This CDR3 is built from 14 residues.

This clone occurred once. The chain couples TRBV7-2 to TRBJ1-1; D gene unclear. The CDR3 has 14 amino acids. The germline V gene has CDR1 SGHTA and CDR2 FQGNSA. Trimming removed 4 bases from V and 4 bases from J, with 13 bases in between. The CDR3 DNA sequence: TGTGCCAGCAGCTCATGGGATAAGAGCACTGAAGCTTTCTTT. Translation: CASSSWDKSTEAFF. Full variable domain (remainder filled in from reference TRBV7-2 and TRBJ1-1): GAGVSQSPSNKVTEKGKDVELRCDPISGHTALYWYRQSLGQGLEFLIYFQGNSAPDKSGLPSDRFSAERTGGSVSTLTIQRTQQEDSAVYLCASSSWDKSTEAFFGQGTRLTVV.

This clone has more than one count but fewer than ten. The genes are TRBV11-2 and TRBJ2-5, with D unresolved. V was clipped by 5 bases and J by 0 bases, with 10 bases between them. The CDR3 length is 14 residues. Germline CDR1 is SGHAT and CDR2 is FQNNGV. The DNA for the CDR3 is TGTGCCAGCAGCCCTACTATCCACCAAGAGACCCAGTACTTC. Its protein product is CASSPTIHQETQYF.